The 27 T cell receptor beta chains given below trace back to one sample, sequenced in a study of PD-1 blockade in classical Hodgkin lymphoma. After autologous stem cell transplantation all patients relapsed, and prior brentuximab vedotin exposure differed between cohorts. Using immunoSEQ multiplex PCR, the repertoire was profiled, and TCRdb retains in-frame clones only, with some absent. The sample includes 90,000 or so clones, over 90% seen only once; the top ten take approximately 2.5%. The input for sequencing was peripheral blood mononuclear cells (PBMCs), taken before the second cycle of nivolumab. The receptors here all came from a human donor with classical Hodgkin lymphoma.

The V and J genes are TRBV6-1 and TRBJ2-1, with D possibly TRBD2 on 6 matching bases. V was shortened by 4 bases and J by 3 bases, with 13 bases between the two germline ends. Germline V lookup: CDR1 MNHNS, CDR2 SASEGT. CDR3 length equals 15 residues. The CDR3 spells CASSVGGVVYNEQFF. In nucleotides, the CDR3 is TGTGCCAGCAGTGTGGGGGGAGTGGTCTACAATGAGCAGTTCTTC.

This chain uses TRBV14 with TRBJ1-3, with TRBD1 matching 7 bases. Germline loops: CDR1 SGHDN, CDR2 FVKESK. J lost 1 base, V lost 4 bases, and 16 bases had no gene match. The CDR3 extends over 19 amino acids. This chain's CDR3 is CASSLPGRGQDRSGNTIYF. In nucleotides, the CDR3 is TGTGCCAGCAGCCTACCGGGACGGGGTCAGGACAGGTCTGGAAACACCATATATTTT. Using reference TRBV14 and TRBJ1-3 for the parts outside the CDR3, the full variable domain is EAGVTQFPSHSVIEKGQTVTLRCDPISGHDNLYWYRRVMGKEIKFLLHFVKESKQDESGMPNNRFLAERTGGTYSTLKVQPAELEDSGVYFCASSLPGRGQDRSGNTIYFGEGSWLTVV.

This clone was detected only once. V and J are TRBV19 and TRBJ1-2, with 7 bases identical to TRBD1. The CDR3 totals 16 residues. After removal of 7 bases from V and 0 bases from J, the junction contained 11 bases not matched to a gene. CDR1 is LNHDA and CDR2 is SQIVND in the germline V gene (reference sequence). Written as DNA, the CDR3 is TGTGCCAGTACCGTCCGGGACAGCCACTCTAACTATGGCTACACCTTC. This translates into CASTVRDSHSNYGYTF.

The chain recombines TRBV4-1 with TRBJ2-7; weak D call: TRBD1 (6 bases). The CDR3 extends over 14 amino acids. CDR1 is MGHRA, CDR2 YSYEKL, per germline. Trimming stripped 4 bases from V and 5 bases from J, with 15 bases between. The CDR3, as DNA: TGCGCCAGCAGCCTCAGGACAGCCAACGACGAGCAGTACTTC. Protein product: CASSLRTANDEQYF.

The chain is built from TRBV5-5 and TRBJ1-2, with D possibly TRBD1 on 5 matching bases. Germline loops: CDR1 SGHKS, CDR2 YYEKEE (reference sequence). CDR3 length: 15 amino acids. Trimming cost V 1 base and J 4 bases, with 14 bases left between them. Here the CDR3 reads CASSLLIWGGYGYTF. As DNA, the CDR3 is TGTGCCAGCAGCTTGCTCATTTGGGGGGGCTATGGCTACACCTTC.

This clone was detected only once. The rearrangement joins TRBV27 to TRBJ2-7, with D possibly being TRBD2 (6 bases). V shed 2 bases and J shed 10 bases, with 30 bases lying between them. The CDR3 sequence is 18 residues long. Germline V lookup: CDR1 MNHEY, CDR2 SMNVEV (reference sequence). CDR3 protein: CASSLNRGLGGRNKTQYF. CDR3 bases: TGTGCCAGCAGTTTAAATCGGGGTCTGGGGGGAAGGAACAAAACCCAGTACTTC.

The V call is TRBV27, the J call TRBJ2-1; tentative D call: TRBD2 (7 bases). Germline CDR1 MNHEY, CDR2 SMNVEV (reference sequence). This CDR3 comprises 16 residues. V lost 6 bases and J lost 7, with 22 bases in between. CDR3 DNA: TGTGCCAGCAGCGAACAGGGAGGGAAGAACCGGAATGAGCAGTTCTTC. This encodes CASSEQGGKNRNEQFF.

The CDR3 region has the DNA TGTGCCAGCATATCGGGAGGGGGGTACGAGCAGTACTTC. The encoded protein is CASISGGGYEQYF. This rearrangement joins TRBV27 to TRBJ2-7, with TRBD2 identical over 8 bases. CDR1 MNHEY and CDR2 SMNVEV come from the germline V gene (reference sequence). Trimming at V came to 7 bases and at J to 4 bases, leaving 6 bases not matched to a gene. CDR3 length: 13 amino acids.

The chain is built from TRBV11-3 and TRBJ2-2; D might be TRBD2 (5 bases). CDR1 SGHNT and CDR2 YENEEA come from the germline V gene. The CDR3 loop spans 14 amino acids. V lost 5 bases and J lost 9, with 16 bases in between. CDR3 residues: CASSREGAVRELFF. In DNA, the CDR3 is TGTGCCAGCAGCAGGGAAGGAGCGGTACGGGAGCTGTTTTTT.

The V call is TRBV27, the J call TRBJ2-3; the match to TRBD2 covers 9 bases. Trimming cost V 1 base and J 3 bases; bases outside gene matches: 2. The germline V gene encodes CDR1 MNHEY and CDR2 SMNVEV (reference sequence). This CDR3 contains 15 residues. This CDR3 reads CASSLFTSGTDTQYF. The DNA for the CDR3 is TGTGCCAGCAGTTTATTCACTAGCGGGACAGATACGCAGTATTTT.

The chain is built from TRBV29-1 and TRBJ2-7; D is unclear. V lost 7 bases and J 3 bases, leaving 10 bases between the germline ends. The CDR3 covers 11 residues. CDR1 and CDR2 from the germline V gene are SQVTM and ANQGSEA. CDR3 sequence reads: CSARQLYEQYF. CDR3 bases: TGCAGCGCGAGACAACTCTACGAGCAGTACTTC.

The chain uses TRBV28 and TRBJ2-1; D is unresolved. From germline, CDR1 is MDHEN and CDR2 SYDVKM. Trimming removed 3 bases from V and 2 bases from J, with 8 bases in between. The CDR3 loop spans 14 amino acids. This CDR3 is CASSLADPYNEQFF. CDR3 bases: TGTGCCAGCAGTTTGGCGGATCCCTACAATGAGCAGTTCTTC.

This CDR3 reads CGAGDHYGYTF. DNA of the CDR3: TGTGGGGCAGGGGACCACTATGGCTACACCTTC. The J gene is TRBJ1-2, the V gene TRBV30, with TRBD1 as a possible D gene (6 bases). CDR1 and CDR2 from the germline V gene are GTSNPN and SVGIG (reference sequence). The CDR3 extends over 11 amino acids.

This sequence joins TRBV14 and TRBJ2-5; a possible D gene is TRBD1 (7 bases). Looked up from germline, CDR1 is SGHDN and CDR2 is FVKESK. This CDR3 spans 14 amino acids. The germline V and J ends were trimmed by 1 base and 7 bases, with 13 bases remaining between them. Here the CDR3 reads CASSQVAGGTTQYF. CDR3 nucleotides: TGTGCCAGCAGCCAAGTGGCAGGGGGGACGACCCAGTACTTC.

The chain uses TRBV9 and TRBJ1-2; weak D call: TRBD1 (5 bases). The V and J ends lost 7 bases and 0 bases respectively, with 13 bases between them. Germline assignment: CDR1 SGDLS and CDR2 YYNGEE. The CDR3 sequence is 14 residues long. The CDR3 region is CASRGRGTNYGYTF. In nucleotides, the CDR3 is TGTGCCAGCCGCGGTCGGGGGACTAACTATGGCTACACCTTC.

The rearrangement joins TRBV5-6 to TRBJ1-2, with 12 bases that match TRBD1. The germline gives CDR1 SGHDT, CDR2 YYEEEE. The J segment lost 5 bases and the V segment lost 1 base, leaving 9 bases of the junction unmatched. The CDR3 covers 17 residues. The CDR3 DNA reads TGTGCCAGCAGCTTGAATGTGCGGGACAGGGGGCAGTATGGCTACACCTTC. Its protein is CASSLNVRDRGQYGYTF.

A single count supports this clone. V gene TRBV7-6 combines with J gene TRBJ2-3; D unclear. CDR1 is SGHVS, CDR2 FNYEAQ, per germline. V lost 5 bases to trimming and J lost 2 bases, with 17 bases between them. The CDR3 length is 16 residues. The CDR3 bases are TGTGCCAGCAGCCCAACGCCGCGTTCCTCCACAGATACGCAGTATTTT. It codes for CASSPTPRSSTDTQYF.

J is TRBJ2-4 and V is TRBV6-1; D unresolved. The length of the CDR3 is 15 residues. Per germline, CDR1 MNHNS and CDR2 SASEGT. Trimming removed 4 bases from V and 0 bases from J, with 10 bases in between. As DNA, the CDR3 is TGTGCCAGCAGTGGTACGCTCCTAGCCAAAAACATTCAGTACTTC. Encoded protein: CASSGTLLAKNIQYF.

CDR3: CASSVGTSSTDTQYF. As DNA, the CDR3 is TGTGCCAGCAGTGTCGGGACTAGCAGCACAGATACGCAGTATTTT. The chain has TRBV27 and TRBJ2-3; TRBD2 agrees at 9 bases. The CDR3 covers 15 residues. J was trimmed by 0 bases and V by 5 bases; bases with no gene match: 3. Germline V gene lookup returns CDR1 MNHEY and CDR2 SMNVEV (reference sequence).

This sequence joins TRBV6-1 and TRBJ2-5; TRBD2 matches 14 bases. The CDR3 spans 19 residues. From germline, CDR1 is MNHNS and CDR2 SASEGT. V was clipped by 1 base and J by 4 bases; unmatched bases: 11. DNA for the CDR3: TGTGCCAGCAGTGAAGTCCTGACTAGCGGGAGGGCCGGGAGAGAGACCCAGTACTTC. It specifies CASSEVLTSGRAGRETQYF.

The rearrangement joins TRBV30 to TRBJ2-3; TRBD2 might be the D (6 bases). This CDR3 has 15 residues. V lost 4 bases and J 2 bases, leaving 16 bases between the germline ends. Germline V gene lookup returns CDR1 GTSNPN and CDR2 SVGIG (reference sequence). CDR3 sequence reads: CAWKGGLDNTDTQYF. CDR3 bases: TGTGCCTGGAAGGGAGGTCTAGACAACACAGATACGCAGTATTTT. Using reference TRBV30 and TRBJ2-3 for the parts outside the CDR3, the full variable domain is SQTIHQWPATLVQPVGSPLSLECTVEGTSNPNLYWYRQAAGRGLQLLFYSVGIGQISSEVPQNLSASRPQDRQFILSSKKLLLSDSGFYLCAWKGGLDNTDTQYFGPGTRLTVL.

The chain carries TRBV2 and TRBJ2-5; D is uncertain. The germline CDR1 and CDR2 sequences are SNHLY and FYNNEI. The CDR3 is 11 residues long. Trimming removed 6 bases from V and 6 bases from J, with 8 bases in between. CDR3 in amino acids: CASRTEKTQYF. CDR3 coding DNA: TGTGCCAGCAGGACCGAAAAGACCCAGTACTTC.

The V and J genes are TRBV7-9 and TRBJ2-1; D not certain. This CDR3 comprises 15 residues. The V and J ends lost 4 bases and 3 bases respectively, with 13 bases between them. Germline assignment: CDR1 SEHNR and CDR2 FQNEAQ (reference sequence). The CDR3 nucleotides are TGTGCCAGCAGCTATCGGCAGATCCTCTACAATGAGCAGTTCTTC. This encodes CASSYRQILYNEQFF.

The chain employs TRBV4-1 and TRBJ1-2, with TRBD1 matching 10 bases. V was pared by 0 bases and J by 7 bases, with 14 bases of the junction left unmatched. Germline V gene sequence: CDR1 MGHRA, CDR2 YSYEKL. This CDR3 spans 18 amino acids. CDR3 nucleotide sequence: TGCGCCAGCAGCCAAGACATGTTCGGGACAGGGGCTGGTGGTGGCTACACCTTC. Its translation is CASSQDMFGTGAGGGYTF.

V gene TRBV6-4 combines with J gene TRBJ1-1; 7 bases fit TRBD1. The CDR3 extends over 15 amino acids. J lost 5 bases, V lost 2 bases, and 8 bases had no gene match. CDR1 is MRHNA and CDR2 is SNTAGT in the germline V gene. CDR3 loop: CASSDTQQGRTEAFF. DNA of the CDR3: TGTGCCAGCAGTGACACTCAACAGGGGAGGACTGAAGCTTTCTTT.

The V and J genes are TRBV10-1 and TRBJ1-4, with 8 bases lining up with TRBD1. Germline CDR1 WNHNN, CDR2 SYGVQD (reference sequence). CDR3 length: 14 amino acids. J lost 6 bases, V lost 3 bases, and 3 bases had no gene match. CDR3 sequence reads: CASSDQGAHEKLFF. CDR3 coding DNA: TGCGCCAGCAGTGACCAGGGGGCTCATGAAAAACTGTTTTTT.

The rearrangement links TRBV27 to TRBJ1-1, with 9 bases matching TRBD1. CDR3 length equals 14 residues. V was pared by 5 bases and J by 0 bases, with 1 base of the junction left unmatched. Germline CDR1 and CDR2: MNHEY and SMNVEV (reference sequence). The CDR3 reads CASSGQGMNTEAFF. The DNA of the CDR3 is TGTGCCAGCAGTGGACAGGGGATGAACACTGAAGCTTTCTTT.